Sequencing of this T cell receptor (beta chain) was carried out in a study of OX40 agonist ivuxolimab in advanced cancers. Regarding the research as a whole: Ivuxolimab was an agonistic, fully human IgG2 monoclonal antibody directed against OX40 (CD134), a costimulatory receptor. Of the roughly 51 patients in dose escalation, about 19 had hepatocellular carcinoma, some 15 had melanoma, 9 had renal cell carcinoma and 9 had head and neck cancer. Prior anti-PD-1, anti-PD-L1 or anti-CTLA-4 therapy was permitted, and checkpoint inhibitors had been received by 30% to 40% of dose-escalation patients. Partial responses occurred in three dose-escalation patients, of whom one had hepatocellular carcinoma and two had cutaneous melanoma. Intravenous ivuxolimab was administered to patients every 2 weeks at six dose levels: 0.01, 0.1, 0.3, 1.5, 3 and 10 mg/kg. The point of sequencing TCRbeta in the periphery was to test whether ivuxolimab changed TCR sequence diversity and drove clonal T-cell expansion. The monotherapy dose-escalation portion (N of about 47 patients) of the phase I ivuxolimab trial is reported in the paper. In the dose-escalation cohort, approximately 82% of patients were male, and the mean age was 60 years with a range of roughly 23 to 79.

Study-wide conclusions, independent of this receptor: At doses of 0.1 to 3.0 mg/kg, clonal expansion of both CD4+ and CD8+ T cells in blood was seen between baseline and week 6. Antigen specificity was not determined for the clonally expanded peripheral T cells. In the 0.1-3.0 mg/kg groups, partial responders were among the patients with the lowest normalized peripheral clonal expansion, particularly in CD8+ T cells. After ivuxolimab, expanded clones were on average more numerous among CD8+ T cells than among CD4+ T cells. Low levels of normalized T-cell clonal expansion were also shown by some nonresponding patients.

For sequencing of the TCRbeta CDR3 region, genomic DNA was extracted from the sorted cells. The immunoSEQ Assay was used to sequence the TCRbeta CDR3 regions. Here the immuneACCESS table is served through TCRdb, limited to in-frame sequences with V and J called. Missing clones are a known gap in these copies; in checked studies unresolved V genes cover under half, and the rest lacks a known reason. Recorded for this sample are some 70,000 clones; around four fifths of them occurred a single time. 5.5% to 7% of the sample lies in the top ten. The trial excluded patients who had a history of autoimmune disease or who were on systemic immunosuppression. Peripheral blood for TCR sequencing was collected from all dose cohorts at baseline, on cycle 4 day 1, and on cycle 7 day 1. The samples were drawn from a first-in-human, open-label, multicenter phase I dose-escalation trial of ivuxolimab. Adults with locally advanced or metastatic melanoma, renal cell, hepatocellular, or head and neck squamous cell carcinoma were enrolled in the trial. Before TCR sequencing, CD4+ T cells and CD8+ T cells were sorted from peripheral blood as separate populations.

The CDR3 numbers 15 residues from cysteine through phenylalanine. CDR3 DNA is the only sequence kept; it has 45 bases, read in frame from the first base. The germline V gene (reference sequence) gives CDR1 as MNHEY and CDR2 as SMNVEV. V sheds 6 bases and J sheds 5 bases, leaving 17 bases between their ends. Points on this clone: Its target antigen remains unknown. No much larger clone exists at a distance of one base, and base qualities are not known.

The sequence derives from an adult with an advanced solid tumor such as melanoma, head and neck, liver or kidney cancer. The sequencing here drew on CD4+ or CD8+ T cells sorted from blood, taken in a trial of the OX40 agonist ivuxolimab. In this chain, TRBV27 is recombined with TRBJ1-5; the D gene is perhaps TRBD1, on 5 matching bases. The DNA is as follows: TGTGCCAGCAGATTAGAGGGACGGTCCTATCAGCCCCAGCATTTT. This is translated as CASRLEGRSYQPQHF.